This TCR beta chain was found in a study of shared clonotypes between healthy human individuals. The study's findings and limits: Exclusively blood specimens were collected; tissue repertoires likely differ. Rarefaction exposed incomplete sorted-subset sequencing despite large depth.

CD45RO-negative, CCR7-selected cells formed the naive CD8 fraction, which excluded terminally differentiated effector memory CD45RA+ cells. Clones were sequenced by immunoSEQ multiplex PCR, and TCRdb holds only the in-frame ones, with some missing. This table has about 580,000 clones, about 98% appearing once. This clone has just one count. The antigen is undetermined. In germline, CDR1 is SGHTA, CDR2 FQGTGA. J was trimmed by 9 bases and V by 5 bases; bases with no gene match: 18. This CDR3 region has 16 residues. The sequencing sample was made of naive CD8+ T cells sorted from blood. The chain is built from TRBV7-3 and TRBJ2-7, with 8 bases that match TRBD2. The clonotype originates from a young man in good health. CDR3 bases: TGTGCCAGCAGCGAAAGCGGGAGTATTGCCTACGATGGGCAGTACTTC. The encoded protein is CASSESGSIAYDGQYF.